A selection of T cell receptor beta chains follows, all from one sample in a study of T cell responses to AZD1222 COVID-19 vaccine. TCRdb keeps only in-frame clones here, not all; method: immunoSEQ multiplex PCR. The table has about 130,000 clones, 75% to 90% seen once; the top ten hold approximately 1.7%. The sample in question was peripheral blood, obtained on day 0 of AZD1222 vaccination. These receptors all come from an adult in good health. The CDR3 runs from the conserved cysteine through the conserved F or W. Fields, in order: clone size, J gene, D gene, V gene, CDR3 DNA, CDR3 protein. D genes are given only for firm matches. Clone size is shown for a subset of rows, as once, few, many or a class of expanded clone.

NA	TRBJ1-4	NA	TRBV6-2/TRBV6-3	TGTGCCAGCAGTTACGTGGGTGTGGCTGAAAAACTGTTTTTT	CASSYVGVAEKLFF
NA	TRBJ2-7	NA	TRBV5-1	TGCGCCAGCAGCTTCACAGGGAACTACGAGCAGTACTTC	CASSFTGNYEQYF
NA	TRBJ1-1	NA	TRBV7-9	TGTGCCAGCAGCCAGGCGGGCACTGAAGCTTTCTTT	CASSQAGTEAFF
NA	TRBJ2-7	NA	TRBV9	TGTGCCAGCAGCGTAGAAGGGATCTACGAGCAGTACTTC	CASSVEGIYEQYF
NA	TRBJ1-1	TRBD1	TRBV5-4	TGTGCCAGCAGCTTGCACAGGGGAGAGAACACTGAAGCTTTCTTT	CASSLHRGENTEAFF
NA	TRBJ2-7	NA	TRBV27	TGTGCCAGCAGTTCCAGGGACGAAAGGTCCTACGAGCAGTACTTC	CASSSRDERSYEQYF
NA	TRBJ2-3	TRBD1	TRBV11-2	TGTGCCAGCAGCTCCGGACAGGTGGGGCAAGCTACGCAGTATTTT	CASSSGQVGQATQYF
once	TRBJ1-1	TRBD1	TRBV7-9	TGTGCCAGCAGCTCCCGGACAGGGGGCGATGGCACTGAAGCTTTCTTT	CASSSRTGGDGTEAFF
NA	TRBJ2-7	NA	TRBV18	TGTGCCAGCTCACCACGATGGCAGGGGAACGAGCAGTACTTC	CASSPRWQGNEQYF
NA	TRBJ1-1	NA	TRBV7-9	TGTGCCAGCACACAGTTGCCTGAAGCTTTCTTT	CASTQLPEAFF
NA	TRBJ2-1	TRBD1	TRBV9	TGTGCCAGCAGCGTAGTTCGGACAGGGAACAATGAGCAGTTCTTC	CASSVVRTGNNEQFF
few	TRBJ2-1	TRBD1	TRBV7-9	TGTGCCAGCAGCACGGACAGGGGGCTGACTGAGCAGTTCTTC	CASSTDRGLTEQFF
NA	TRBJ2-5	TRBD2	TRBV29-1	TGCAGCGTTCGGGGGGACGGGGAGACCCAGTACTTC	CSVRGDGETQYF
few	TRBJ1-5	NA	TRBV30	TGTGCCTGGAGGAACTCACCCGGCAATCAGCCCCAGCATTTT	CAWRNSPGNQPQHF
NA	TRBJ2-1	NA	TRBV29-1	TGCAGCGTTGATAGGCATGGTGAGCAGTTCTTC	CSVDRHGEQFF
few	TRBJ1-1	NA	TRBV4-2	TGTGCCAGCAGCCAGGGGTGGACTGAAGCTTTCTTT	CASSQGWTEAFF
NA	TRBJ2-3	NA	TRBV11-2	TGTGCCAGCAGCCCTGGCATGGGCACAGATACGCAGTATTTT	CASSPGMGTDTQYF
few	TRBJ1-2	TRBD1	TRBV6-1	TGTGCCAGCAGTGAGGACAGGGCTCCCTATGGCTACACCTTC	CASSEDRAPYGYTF
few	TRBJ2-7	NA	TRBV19	TGTGCCAGTAGTACCCGATATTCTGCGGGCCGATCCTACGAGCAGTACTTC	CASSTRYSAGRSYEQYF
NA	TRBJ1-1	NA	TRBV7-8	TGTGCCAGCAGCGGGGTACCCCGGCACCAGAACACTGAAGCTTTCTTT	CASSGVPRHQNTEAFF
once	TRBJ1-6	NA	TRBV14	TGTGCCAGCAGCCAGCTTAACGTGATTGGGTCACCCCTCCACTTT	CASSQLNVIGSPLHF
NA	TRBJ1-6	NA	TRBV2	TGTGCCAGCAATCCAGGCTATAATTCACCCCTCCACTTT	CASNPGYNSPLHF
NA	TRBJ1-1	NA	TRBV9	TGTGCCAGCAGCCCTAGGACCCAGAACACTGAAGCTTTCTTT	CASSPRTQNTEAFF
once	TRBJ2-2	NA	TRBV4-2	TGTGCCAGCAGCCAACCAGGGACGGGCACCGGGGAGCTGTTTTTT	CASSQPGTGTGELFF
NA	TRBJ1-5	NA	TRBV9	TGTGCCAGCAGCCCGGGCCCAGCAGATCAGCCCCAGCATTTT	CASSPGPADQPQHF
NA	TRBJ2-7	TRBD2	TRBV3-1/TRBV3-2	TGTGCCAGCAGCCAAGGAGGGACTAGCGGCGACGAGCAGTACTTC	CASSQGGTSGDEQYF
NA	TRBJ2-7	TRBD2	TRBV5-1	TGCGCCAGCATGGCTAGCGGGGTCCGAACCTACGAGCAGTACTTC	CASMASGVRTYEQYF
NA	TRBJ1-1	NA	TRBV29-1	TGCAGCGTTGAGGGGATGATGAACACTGAAGCTTTCTTT	CSVEGMMNTEAFF
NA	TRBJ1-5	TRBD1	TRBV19	TGTGCCAGTACTCGGACAGGGACTAGCAATCAGCCCCAGCATTTT	CASTRTGTSNQPQHF